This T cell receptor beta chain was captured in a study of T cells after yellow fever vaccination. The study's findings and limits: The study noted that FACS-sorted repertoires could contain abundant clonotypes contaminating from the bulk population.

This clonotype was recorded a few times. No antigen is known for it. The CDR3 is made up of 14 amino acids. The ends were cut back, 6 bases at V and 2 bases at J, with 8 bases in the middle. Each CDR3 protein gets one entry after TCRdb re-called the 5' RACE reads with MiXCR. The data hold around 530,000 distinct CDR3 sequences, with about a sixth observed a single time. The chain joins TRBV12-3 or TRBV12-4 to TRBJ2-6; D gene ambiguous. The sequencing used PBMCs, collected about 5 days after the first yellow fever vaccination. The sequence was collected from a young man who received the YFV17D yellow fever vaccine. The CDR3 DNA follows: TGTGCCAGCAGCTCAGAGCCTGGGGCCAACGTCCTGACTTTC. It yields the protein CASSSEPGANVLTF.